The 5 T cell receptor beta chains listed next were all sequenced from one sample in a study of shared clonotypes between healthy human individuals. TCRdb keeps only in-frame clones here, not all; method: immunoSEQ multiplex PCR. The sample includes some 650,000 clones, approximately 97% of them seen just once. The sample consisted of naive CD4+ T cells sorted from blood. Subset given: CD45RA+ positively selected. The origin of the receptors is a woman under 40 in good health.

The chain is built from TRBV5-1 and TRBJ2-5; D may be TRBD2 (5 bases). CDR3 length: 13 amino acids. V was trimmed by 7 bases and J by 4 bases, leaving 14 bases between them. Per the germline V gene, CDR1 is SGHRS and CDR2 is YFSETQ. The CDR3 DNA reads TGCGCCAGCTACCCTAGCCCCACAGAGACCCAGTACTTC. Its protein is CASYPSPTETQYF.

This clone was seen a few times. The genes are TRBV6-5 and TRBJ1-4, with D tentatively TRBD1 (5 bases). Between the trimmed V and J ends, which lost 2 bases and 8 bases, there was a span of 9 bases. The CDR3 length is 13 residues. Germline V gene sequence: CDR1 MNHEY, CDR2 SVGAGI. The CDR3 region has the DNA TGTGCCAGCAGTTACGACCCAGGGGAAAAACTGTTTTTT. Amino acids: CASSYDPGEKLFF.

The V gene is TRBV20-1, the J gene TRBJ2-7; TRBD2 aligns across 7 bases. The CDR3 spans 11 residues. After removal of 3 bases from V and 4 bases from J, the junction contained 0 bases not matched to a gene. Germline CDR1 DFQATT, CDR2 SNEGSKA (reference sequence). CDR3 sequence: CSASGRYEQYF. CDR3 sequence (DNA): TGCAGTGCTAGCGGGAGGTACGAGCAGTACTTC.

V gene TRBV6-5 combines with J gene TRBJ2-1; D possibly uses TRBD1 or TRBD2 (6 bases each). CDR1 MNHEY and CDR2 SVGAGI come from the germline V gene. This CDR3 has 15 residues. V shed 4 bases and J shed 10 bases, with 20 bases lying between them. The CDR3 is CASSFEGGPGSEQFF. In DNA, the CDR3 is TGTGCCAGCAGTTTCGAGGGGGGCCCCGGTTCGGAGCAGTTCTTC.

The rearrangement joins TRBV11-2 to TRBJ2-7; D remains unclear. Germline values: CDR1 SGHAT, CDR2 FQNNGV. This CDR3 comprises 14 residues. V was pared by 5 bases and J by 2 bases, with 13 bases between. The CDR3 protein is CASSHWTRPYEQYF. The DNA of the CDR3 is TGTGCCAGCAGCCATTGGACCCGCCCCTACGAGCAGTACTTC.